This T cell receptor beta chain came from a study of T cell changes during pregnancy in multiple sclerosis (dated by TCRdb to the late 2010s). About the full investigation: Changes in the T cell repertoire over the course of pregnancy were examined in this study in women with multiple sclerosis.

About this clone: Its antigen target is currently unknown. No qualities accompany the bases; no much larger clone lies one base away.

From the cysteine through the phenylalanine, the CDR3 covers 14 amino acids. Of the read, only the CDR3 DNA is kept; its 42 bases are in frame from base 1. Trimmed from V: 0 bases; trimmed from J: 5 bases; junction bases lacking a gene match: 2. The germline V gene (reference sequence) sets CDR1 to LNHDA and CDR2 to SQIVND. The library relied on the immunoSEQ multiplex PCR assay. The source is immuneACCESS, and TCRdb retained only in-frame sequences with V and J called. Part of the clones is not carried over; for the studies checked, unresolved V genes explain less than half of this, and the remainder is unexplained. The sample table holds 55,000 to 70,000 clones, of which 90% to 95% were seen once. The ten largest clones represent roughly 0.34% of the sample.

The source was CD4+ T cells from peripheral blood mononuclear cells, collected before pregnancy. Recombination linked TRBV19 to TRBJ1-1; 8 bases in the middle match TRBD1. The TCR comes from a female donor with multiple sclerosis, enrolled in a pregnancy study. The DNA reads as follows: TGTGCCAGTAGTATAGAGCAGGGGGCAACTGAAGCTTTCTTT. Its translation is CASSIEQGATEAFF.